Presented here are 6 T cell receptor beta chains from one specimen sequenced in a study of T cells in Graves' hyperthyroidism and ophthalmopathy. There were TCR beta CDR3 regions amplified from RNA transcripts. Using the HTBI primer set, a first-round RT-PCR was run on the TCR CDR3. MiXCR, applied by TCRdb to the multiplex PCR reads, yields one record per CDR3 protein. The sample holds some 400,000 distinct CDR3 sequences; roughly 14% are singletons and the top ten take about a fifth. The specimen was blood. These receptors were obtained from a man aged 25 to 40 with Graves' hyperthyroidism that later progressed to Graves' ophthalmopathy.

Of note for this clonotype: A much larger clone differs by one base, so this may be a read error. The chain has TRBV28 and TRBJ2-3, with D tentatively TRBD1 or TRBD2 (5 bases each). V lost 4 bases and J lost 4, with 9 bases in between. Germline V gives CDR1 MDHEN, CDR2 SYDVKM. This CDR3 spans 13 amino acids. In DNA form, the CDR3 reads TGTGCCAGCAGTTCCGGGACCTCAGATACGCAGTATTTT. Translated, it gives CASSSGTSDTQYF.

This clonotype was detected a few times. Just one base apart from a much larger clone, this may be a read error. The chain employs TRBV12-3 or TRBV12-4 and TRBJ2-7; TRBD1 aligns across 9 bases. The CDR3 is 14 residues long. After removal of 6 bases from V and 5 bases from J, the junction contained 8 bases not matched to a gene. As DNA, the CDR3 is TGTGCCAGCAGCCCAAAGGACAGGGGCCACGAGCAGTACTTC. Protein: CASSPKDRGHEQYF.

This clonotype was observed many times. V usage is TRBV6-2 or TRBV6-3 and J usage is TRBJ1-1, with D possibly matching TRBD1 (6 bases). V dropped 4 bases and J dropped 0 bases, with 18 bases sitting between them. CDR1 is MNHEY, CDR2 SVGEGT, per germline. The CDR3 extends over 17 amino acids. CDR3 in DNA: TGTGCCAGCAGTTGGACAGCCCAAAAAGCCATGAACACTGAAGCTTTCTTT. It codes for CASSWTAQKAMNTEAFF.

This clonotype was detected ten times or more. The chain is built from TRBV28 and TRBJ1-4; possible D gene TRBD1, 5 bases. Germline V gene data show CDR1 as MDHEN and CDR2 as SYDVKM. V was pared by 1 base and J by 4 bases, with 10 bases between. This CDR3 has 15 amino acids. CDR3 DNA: TGTGCCAGCAGTTTATTCCCAGGGAGTAATGAAAAACTGTTTTTT. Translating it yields CASSLFPGSNEKLFF. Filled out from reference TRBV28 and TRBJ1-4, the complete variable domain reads DVKVTQSSRYLVKRTGEKVFLECVQDMDHENMFWYRQDPGLGLRLIYFSYDVKMKEKGDIPEGYSVSREKKERFSLILESASTNQTSMYLCASSLFPGSNEKLFFGSGTQLSVL.

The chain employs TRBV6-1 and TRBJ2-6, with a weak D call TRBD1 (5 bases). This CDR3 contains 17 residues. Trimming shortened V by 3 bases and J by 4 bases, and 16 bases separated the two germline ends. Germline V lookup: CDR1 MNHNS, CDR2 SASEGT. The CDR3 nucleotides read TGTGCCAGCAGTGAGGTGGGGCGGCTTTCAGGGGCCAACGTCCTGACTTTC. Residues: CASSEVGRLSGANVLTF.

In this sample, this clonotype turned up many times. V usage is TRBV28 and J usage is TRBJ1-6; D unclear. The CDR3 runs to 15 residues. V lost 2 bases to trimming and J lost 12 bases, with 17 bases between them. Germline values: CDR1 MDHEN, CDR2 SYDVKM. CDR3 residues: CASSLGGSPLEPLHF. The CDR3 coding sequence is TGTGCCAGCAGTTTAGGAGGCAGTCCTCTAGAACCCCTCCACTTT.